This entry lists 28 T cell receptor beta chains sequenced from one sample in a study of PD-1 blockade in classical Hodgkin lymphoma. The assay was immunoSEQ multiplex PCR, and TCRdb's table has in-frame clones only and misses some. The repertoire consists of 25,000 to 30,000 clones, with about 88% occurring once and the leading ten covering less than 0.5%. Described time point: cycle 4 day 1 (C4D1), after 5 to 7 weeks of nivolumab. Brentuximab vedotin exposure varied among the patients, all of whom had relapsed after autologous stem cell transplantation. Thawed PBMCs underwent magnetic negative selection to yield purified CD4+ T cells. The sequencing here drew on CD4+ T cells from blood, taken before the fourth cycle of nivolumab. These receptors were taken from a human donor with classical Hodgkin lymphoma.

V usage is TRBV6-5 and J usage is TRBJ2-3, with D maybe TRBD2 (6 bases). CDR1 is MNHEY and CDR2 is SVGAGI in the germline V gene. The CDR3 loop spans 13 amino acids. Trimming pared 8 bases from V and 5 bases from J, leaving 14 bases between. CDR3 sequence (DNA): TGTGCCAGCCGGGACTTGATCTTAGATACGCAGTATTTT. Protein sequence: CASRDLILDTQYF.

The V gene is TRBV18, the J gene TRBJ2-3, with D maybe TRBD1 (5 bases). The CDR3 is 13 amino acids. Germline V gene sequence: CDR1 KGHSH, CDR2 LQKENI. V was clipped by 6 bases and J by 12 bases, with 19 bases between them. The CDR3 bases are TGTGCCAGCTCGACTTCGGGTGCCAGGGAACAGTATTTT. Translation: CASSTSGAREQYF.

The CDR3 region has the DNA TGTGCCAGCAGCTTAGTCGCTAGCGGGAGTTCGAACTACAATGAGCAGTTCTTC. Translating gives CASSLVASGSSNYNEQFF. The chain recombines TRBV11-2 with TRBJ2-1; 10 nucleotides match TRBD2. Germline CDR1 and CDR2: SGHAT and FQNNGV. V shed 1 base, J shed 3 bases, and the junction held 9 bases outside the gene matches. There are 18 residues in the CDR3.

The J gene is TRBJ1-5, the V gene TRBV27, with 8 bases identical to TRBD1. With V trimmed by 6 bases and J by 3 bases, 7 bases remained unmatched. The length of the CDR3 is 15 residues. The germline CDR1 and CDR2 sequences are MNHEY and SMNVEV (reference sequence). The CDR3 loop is CASRPGQGNNQPQHF. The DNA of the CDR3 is TGTGCCAGCAGACCCGGACAGGGAAACAATCAGCCCCAGCATTTT.

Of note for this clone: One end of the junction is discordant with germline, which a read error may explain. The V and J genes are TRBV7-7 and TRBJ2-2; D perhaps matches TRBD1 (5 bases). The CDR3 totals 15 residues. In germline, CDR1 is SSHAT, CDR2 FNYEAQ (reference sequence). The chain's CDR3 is CASSLGTGNTGELFF. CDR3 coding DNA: TGTGCTAGCAGCTTAGGTACAGGGAACACCGGGGAGCTGTTTTTT.

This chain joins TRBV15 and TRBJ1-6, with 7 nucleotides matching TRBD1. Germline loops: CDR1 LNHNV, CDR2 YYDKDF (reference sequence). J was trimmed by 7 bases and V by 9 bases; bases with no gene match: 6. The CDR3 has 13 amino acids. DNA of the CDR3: TGTGCCACTGGACTGGACAGGAATTCACCCCTCCACTTT. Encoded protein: CATGLDRNSPLHF.

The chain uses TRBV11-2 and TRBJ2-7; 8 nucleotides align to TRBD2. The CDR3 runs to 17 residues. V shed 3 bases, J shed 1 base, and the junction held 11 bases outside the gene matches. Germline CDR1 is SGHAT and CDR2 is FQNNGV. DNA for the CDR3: TGTGCCAGCAGCTTCCCTTTCCGGCGGGGGGCATCCTACGAGCAGTACTTC. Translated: CASSFPFRRGASYEQYF.

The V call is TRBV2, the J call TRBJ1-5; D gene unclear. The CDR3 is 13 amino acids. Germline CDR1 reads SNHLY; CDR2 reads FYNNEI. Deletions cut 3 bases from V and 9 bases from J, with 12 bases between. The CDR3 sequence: CASSEDGPRPQHF. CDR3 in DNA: TGTGCCAGCAGTGAGGACGGCCCTAGGCCCCAGCATTTT.

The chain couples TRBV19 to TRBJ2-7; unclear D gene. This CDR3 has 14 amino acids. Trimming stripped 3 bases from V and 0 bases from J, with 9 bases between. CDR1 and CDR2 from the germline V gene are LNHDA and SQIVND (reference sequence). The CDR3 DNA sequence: TGTGCCAGTAGTATCAGTTTGGACTCCTACGAGCAGTACTTC. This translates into CASSISLDSYEQYF.

The CDR3 reads CASRRSGGTRETQYF. In DNA, the CDR3 is TGTGCCAGCAGGAGGAGCGGGGGGACTCGGGAGACCCAGTACTTC. This rearrangement joins TRBV28 to TRBJ2-5; 9 positions match TRBD2. The CDR3 runs 15 residues. Germline values: CDR1 MDHEN, CDR2 SYDVKM. V was clipped by 6 bases and J by 5 bases; unmatched bases: 10.

The CDR3 DNA sequence: TGCGCCAGCAACGGGGGACAGAATGAAAAACTGTTTTTT. Encoded protein: CASNGGQNEKLFF. The chain recombines TRBV5-1 with TRBJ1-4; 7 bases fit TRBD1. CDR1 SGHRS and CDR2 YFSETQ come from the germline V gene. The length of the CDR3 is 13 residues. The trim removed 6 bases at V and 5 bases at J, leaving 4 bases unmatched.

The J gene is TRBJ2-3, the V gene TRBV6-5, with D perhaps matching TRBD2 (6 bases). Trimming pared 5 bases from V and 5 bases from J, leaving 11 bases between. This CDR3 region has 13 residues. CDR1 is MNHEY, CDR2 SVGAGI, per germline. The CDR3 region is CASSHRRGDTQYF. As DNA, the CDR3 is TGTGCCAGCAGTCACCGGAGGGGAGATACGCAGTATTTT.

The CDR3 DNA sequence: TGTGCCAGCAGCCCGGTTTGGGACAAGGCCTTATTAATAGCCAAAAACATTCAGTACTTC. The encoded protein is CASSPVWDKALLIAKNIQYF. The chain links TRBV28 to TRBJ2-4; possible D gene TRBD1, 6 bases. The CDR3 has 20 amino acids. V lost 6 bases, J lost 0 bases, and 27 bases lay in between. Germline CDR1 reads MDHEN; CDR2 reads SYDVKM.

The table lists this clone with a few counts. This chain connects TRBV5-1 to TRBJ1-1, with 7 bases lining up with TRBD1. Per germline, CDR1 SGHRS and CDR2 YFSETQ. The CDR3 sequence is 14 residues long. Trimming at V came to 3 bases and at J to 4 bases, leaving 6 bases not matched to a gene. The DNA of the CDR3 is TGCGCCAGCAGCTCCTTTCGACAGGGCACTGAAGCTTTCTTT. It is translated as CASSSFRQGTEAFF.

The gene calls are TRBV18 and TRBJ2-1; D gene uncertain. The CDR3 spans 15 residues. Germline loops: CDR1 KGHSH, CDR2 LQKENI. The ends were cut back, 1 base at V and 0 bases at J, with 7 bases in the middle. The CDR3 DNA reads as TGTGCCAGCTCACCACGGGGTCCCTCCTACAATGAGCAGTTCTTC. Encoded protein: CASSPRGPSYNEQFF.

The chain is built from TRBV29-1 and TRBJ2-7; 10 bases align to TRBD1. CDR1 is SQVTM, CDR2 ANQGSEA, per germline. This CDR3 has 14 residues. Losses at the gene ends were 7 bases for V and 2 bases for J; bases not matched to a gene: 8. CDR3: CSATGGSSTYEQYF. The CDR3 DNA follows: TGCAGCGCGACAGGGGGCTCGAGTACCTACGAGCAGTACTTC.

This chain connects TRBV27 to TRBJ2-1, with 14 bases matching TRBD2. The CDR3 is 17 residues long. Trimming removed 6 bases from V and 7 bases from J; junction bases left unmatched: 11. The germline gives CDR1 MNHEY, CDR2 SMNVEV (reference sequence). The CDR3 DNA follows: TGTGCCAGCAGCCGAGGACTAGCGGGGGGAATCCCTAATGAGCAGTTCTTC. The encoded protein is CASSRGLAGGIPNEQFF.

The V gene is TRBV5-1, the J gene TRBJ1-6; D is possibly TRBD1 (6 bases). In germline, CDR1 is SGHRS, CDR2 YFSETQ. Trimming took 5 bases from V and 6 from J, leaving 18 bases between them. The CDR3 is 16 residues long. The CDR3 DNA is TGCGCCAGCAGAAACTACAGGGAAGGACTTAATTCACCCCTCCACTTT. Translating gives CASRNYREGLNSPLHF.

Here the CDR3 reads CASSLGSDSTGELFF. The DNA for the CDR3 is TGTGCCAGCAGCTTAGGCTCGGACAGCACCGGGGAGCTGTTTTTT. The chain carries TRBV7-2 and TRBJ2-2; the D gene is possibly TRBD1 (6 bases). The CDR3 consists of 15 residues. Looked up from germline, CDR1 is SGHTA and CDR2 is FQGNSA. V shed 1 base and J shed 4 bases, with 10 bases lying between them.

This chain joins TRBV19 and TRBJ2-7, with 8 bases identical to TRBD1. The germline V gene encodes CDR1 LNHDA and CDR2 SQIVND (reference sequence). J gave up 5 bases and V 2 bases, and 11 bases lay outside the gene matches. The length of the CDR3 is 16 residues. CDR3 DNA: TGTGCCAGTAGTATATTTGCCGGACAGGGATATCACGAGCAGTACTTC. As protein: CASSIFAGQGYHEQYF.

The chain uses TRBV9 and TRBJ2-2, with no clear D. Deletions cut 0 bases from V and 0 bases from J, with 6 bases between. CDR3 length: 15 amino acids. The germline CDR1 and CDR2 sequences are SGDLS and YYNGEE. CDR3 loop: CASSVGGANTGELFF. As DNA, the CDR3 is TGTGCCAGCAGCGTAGGTGGGGCGAACACCGGGGAGCTGTTTTTT. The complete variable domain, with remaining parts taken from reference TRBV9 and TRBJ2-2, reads DSGVTQTPKHLITATGQRVTLRCSPRSGDLSVYWYQQSLDQGLQFLIQYYNGEERAKGNILERFSAQQFPDLHSELNLSSLELGDSALYFCASSVGGANTGELFFGEGSRLTVL.

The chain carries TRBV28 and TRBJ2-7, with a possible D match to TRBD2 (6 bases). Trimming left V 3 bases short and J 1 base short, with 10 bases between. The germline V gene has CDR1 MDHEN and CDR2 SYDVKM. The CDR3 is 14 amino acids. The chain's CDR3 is CASSLEGTSYEQYF. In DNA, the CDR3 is TGTGCCAGCAGTTTGGAGGGCACATCCTACGAGCAGTACTTC.

CDR3 in amino acids: CASSLSTGRYTEAFF. DNA of the CDR3: TGTGCCAGCAGCCTTTCGACAGGGAGATACACTGAAGCTTTCTTT. The rearrangement links TRBV28 to TRBJ1-1, with 7 bases that match TRBD1. V was pared by 6 bases and J by 3 bases, with 10 bases of the junction left unmatched. The CDR3 extends over 15 amino acids. Germline V lookup: CDR1 MDHEN, CDR2 SYDVKM.

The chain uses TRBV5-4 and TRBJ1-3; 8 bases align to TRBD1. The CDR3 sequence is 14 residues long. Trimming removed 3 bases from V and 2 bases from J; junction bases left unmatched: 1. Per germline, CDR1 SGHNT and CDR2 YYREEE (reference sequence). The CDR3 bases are TGTGCCAGCAGCTCACAGGGGGCTGGAAACACCATATATTTT. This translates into CASSSQGAGNTIYF.

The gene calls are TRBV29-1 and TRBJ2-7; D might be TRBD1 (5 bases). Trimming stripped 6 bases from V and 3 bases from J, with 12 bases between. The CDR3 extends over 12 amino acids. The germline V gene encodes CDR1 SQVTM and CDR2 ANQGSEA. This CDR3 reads CSVFQGDYEQYF. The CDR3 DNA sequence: TGCAGCGTCTTTCAGGGTGACTACGAGCAGTACTTC.

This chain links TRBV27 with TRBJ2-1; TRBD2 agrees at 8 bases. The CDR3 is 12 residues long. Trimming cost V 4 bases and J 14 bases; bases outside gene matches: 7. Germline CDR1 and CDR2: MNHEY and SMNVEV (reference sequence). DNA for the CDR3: TGTGCCAGCAGTTCAACCGGGACTAGGAAGTTCTTC. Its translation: CASSSTGTRKFF.

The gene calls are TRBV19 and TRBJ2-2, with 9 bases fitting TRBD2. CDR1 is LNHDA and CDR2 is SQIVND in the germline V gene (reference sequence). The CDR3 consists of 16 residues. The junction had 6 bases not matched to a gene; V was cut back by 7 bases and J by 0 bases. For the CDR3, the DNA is TGTGCCAGTAAGACCCTAGCGGGACCGAACACCGGGGAGCTGTTTTTT. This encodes CASKTLAGPNTGELFF.

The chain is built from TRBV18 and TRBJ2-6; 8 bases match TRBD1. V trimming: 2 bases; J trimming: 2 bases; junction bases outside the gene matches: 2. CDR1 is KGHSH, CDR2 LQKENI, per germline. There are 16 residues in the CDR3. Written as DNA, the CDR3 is TGTGCCAGCTCACCAAAGACAGGGGCTGGGGCCAACGTCCTGACTTTC. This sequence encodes CASSPKTGAGANVLTF.